The 12 T cell receptor beta chains reported below all come from one sample, sequenced in a study of T cell responses to AZD1222 COVID-19 vaccine (dated by TCRdb to the early 2020s). Sample time point, as interpreted from the label and publication: baseline before first vaccination. Library preparation was by the immunoSEQ multiplex PCR assay. TCRdb took over this immuneACCESS table, retaining in-frame rearrangements with V and J assigned. Such tables are incomplete; in checked studies, under half of the missing clones stem from an unresolved V gene, and the remainder is unexplained. This sample holds 200,000 or so clones; approximately 90% were observed only once. The top ten clonotypes cover roughly 0.99% of the sample. The sample was peripheral blood, taken on day 0 of AZD1222 vaccination. All receptors derive from an adult in good health.

Here the CDR3 DNA reads TGTGCCAGCAGCTTAGTAGAGACTGGAAACACCATATATTTT. This gives the protein CASSLVETGNTIYF. This rearrangement joins TRBV5-6 to TRBJ1-3; D unresolved. Germline values: CDR1 SGHDT, CDR2 YYEEEE. Trimming left V 2 bases short and J 2 bases short, with 8 bases between. This CDR3 contains 14 residues.

This clone was observed a few times. This chain links TRBV29-1 with TRBJ2-1; 11 nucleotides match TRBD2. Trimming removed 6 bases from V and 9 bases from J; junction bases left unmatched: 7. CDR1 is SQVTM and CDR2 is ANQGSEA in the germline V gene. The CDR3 consists of 13 residues. This chain's CDR3 is CSVIGSGRVEQFF. CDR3 DNA sequence: TGCAGCGTGATCGGTAGCGGGAGGGTTGAGCAGTTCTTC.

The J gene is TRBJ2-5, the V gene TRBV6-6; D is possibly TRBD1 (6 bases). This CDR3 is 16 amino acids long. Germline loops: CDR1 MNHNY, CDR2 SVGAGI (reference sequence). V gave up 4 bases and J gave up 2 bases, with 17 bases separating them. CDR3 nucleotide sequence: TGTGCCAGCAGTTTAGGAGGAGGACAGCTACAAGAGACCCAGTACTTC. It yields the protein CASSLGGGQLQETQYF.

J is TRBJ2-2 and V is TRBV3-1 (or the pseudogene TRBV3-2); TRBD2 might be the D (5 bases). Germline V gene lookup returns CDR1 LGHDT and CDR2 YNNKEL (reference sequence). V lost 1 base, J lost 6 bases, and 15 bases lay in between. The length of the CDR3 is 16 residues. The CDR3 here is CASSQAAGLSAGELFF. CDR3 nucleotides: TGTGCCAGCAGCCAAGCCGCGGGCCTTAGCGCCGGGGAGCTGTTTTTT.

The chain recombines TRBV11-3 with TRBJ2-7; D may be TRBD1 or TRBD2 (5 bases each). With 2 bases removed from V and 0 bases from J, the gap between germline ends came to 11 bases. CDR3 length: 15 amino acids. Per germline, CDR1 SGHNT and CDR2 YENEEA. The CDR3 protein is CASSLSAGSSYEQYF. DNA of the CDR3: TGTGCCAGCAGCTTATCCGCAGGGAGCTCCTACGAGCAGTACTTC.

The chain has TRBV29-1 and TRBJ2-1; the D is unclear. Germline V gives CDR1 SQVTM, CDR2 ANQGSEA. The CDR3 is 11 residues long. V was trimmed by 2 bases and J by 9 bases, leaving 8 bases between them. CDR3 DNA: TGCAGCGTTGAACCAATGGGTGAGCAGTTCTTC. It specifies CSVEPMGEQFF.

This clone has just one count. The chain joins TRBV9 to TRBJ2-7; 7 nucleotides agree with TRBD1. Germline V CDR1 and CDR2: SGDLS, YYNGEE. Trimming took 2 bases from V and 2 from J; bases not matched to a gene: 10. The CDR3 spans 16 residues. The CDR3 region has the DNA TGTGCCAGCAGCGTTGGGACAGCGCAGTCCACCTACGAGCAGTACTTC. Encoded protein: CASSVGTAQSTYEQYF.

V gene TRBV7-8 combines with J gene TRBJ1-5, with D tentatively TRBD1 (5 bases). There are 16 residues in the CDR3. The germline V gene has CDR1 SGHVS and CDR2 FQNEAQ. V lost 1 base to trimming and J lost 4 bases, with 14 bases between them. The CDR3 is CASSLVSGQVNQPQHF. The DNA for the CDR3 is TGTGCCAGCAGCTTAGTATCAGGGCAGGTTAATCAGCCCCAGCATTTT.

The chain couples TRBV7-9 to TRBJ1-4; 8 nucleotides line up with TRBD1. V shed 4 bases, J shed 7 bases, and the junction held 8 bases outside the gene matches. Germline CDR1 SEHNR, CDR2 FQNEAQ (reference sequence). The CDR3 is 15 amino acids. Here the CDR3 DNA reads TGTGCCAGCAGCTCATCCGGGACAGGTGGTGAAAAACTGTTTTTT. As protein: CASSSSGTGGEKLFF. The whole variable domain, remainder taken from reference TRBV7-9 and TRBJ1-4, is DTGVSQNPRHKITKRGQNVTFRCDPISEHNRLYWYRQTLGQGPEFLTYFQNEAQLEKSRLLSDRFSAERPKGSFSTLEIQRTEQGDSAMYLCASSSSGTGGEKLFFGSGTQLSVL.

The CDR3 loop reads CASSERGTGNGYTF. The CDR3 DNA reads as TGTGCCAGCAGTGAAAGGGGGACAGGGAACGGCTACACCTTC. The rearrangement uses TRBV6-1 and TRBJ1-2, with 9 nucleotides matching TRBD1. The CDR3 is 14 residues long. Unmatched junction bases numbered 6, after V lost 2 bases and J lost 8 bases. Germline assignment: CDR1 MNHNS and CDR2 SASEGT.

This clone has only a few counts. The chain combines TRBV27 with TRBJ2-5, with 9 bases aligning to TRBD1. The CDR3 has 16 residues. J was trimmed by 2 bases and V by 2 bases; bases with no gene match: 6. Germline CDR1 is MNHEY and CDR2 is SMNVEV (reference sequence). The DNA of the CDR3 is TGTGCCAGCAGTTTAGGGGTGGGACAGGGACAAGAGACCCAGTACTTC. Translating it yields CASSLGVGQGQETQYF.

This chain uses TRBV4-1 with TRBJ2-7; TRBD1 aligns across 10 bases. Trimming cost V 3 bases and J 4 bases; bases outside gene matches: 3. This CDR3 is built from 14 residues. Germline V CDR1 and CDR2: MGHRA, YSYEKL. DNA for the CDR3: TGCGCCAGCAGCCATCTGGGACAGGGGTACGAGCAGTACTTC. The encoded protein is CASSHLGQGYEQYF.